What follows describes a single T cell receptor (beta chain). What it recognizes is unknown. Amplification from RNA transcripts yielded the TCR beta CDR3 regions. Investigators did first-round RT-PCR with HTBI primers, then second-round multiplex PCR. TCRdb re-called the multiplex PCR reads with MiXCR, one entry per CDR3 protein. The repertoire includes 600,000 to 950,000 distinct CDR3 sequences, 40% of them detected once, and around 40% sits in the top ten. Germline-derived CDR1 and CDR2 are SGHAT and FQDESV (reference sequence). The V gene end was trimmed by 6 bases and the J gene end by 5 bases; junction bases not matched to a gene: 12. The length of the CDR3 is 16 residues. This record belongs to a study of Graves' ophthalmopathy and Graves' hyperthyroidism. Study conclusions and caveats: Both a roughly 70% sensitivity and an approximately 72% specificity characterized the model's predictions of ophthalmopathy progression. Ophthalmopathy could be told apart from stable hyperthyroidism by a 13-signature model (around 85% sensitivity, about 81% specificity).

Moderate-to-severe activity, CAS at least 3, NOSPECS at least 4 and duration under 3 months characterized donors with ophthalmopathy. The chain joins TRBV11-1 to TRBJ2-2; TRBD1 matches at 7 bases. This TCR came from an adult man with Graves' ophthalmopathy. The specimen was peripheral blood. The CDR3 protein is CASSFNPGQLTGELFF. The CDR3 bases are TGTGCCAGCAGTTTTAACCCGGGACAGCTTACCGGGGAGCTGTTTTTT. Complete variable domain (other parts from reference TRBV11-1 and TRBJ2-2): EAEVAQSPRYKITEKSQAVAFWCDPISGHATLYWYRQILGQGPELLVQFQDESVVDDSQLPKDRFSAERLKGVDSTLKIQPAELGDSAMYLCASSFNPGQLTGELFFGEGSRLTVL.